The following is a TCR beta chain sequence with its context. Its antigen is as yet unknown. Using immunoSEQ multiplex PCR, the repertoire was profiled, and TCRdb retains in-frame clones only, with some absent. The table includes about 84,000 clones, 85% to 90% detected once. Extraction of approximately 2.2 micrograms of genomic DNA from cryopreserved PBMCs supplied material for TCR beta libraries. The data were taken from a study of cytotoxic CD8 clonotypes in ibrutinib-treated CLL. About the study: Partial responses numbered some 24 and complete responses 2; after a median around 72 months, about 14 stayed remitted and about twelve progressed. The samples contained 255,043 productive templates on average. They also contained an average of about 91,000 productive rearrangements. General study points: Public clonotypes, rarely seen, contracted or held steady on treatment.

Trimming took 7 bases from V and 2 from J, leaving 16 bases between them. Germline values: CDR1 MGHDK, CDR2 SYGVNS. The length of the CDR3 is 15 residues. The rearrangement uses TRBV25-1 and TRBJ2-3; D call uncertain. This specimen was PBMCs, taken before ibrutinib treatment. The TCR sequence derives from a human donor with chronic lymphocytic leukemia. The CDR3 reads CASTPTQWLTDTQYF. Here the CDR3 DNA reads TGTGCCAGCACCCCCACGCAGTGGCTCACAGATACGCAGTATTTT. The variable domain in full, with the rest retrieved from reference TRBV25-1 and TRBJ2-3, is EADIYQTPRYLVIGTGKKITLECSQTMGHDKMYWYQQDPGMELHLIHYSYGVNSTEKGDLSSESTVSRIRTEHFPLTLESARPSHTSQYLCASTPTQWLTDTQYFGPGTRLTVL.